The 17 T cell receptor beta chains given below trace back to one sample, sequenced in a study of human T cells and chemical hapten exposure (dated by TCRdb to about 2021). Receptor libraries were prepared by RACE. TCRdb records NextSeq 500 as the sequencer. The public reads were reprocessed in TCRdb via fastp at Q25 and MiXCR, keeping in-frame beta chains. Rows with one shared CDR3 protein collapse into an entry with the most common genes and DNA. This sample holds 150,000 to 200,000 distinct CDR3 sequences; around 30% were observed only once. The ten biggest clones cover 2.1% of the sample. The time point label, as the study defines it: patch test 3, about 24 weeks after DPC sensitization. Per the publication, the treatment or condition label means: therapeutic diphenylcyclopropenone sensitization with weekly scalp DPC. The specimen was whole blood, collected in connection with sensitization to the hapten diphenylcyclopropenone (DPC). The receptor set was obtained from a woman aged 18-29 years with alopecia areata. Some clones in this sample may be carry-over from other donors' samples.

The V and J genes are TRBV7-9 and TRBJ1-1; tentative D call: TRBD1 (5 bases). Trimming removed 6 bases from V and 4 bases from J, with 21 bases in between. The length of the CDR3 is 16 residues. Germline V CDR1 and CDR2: SEHNR, FQNEAQ (reference sequence). The CDR3 spells CASSSASGLRGTEAFF. The CDR3 DNA sequence: TGTGCCAGCAGTTCGGCTTCAGGGCTTAGAGGCACTGAAGCTTTCTTT.

Turning to this clonotype: A read error may explain this, as a much larger clone is one base away. The genes are TRBV2 and TRBJ1-2, with D perhaps matching TRBD1 (6 bases). The CDR3 contains 11 residues. Germline values: CDR1 SNHLY, CDR2 FYNNEI. CDR3 nucleotides: TGTGCCAGCAGGGTGACAGGAGGCTGCACCTTC. Translation gives CASRVTGGCTF.

The rearrangement uses TRBV7-2 and TRBJ2-7; 7 bases are a match to TRBD2. The germline V gene has CDR1 SGHTA and CDR2 FQGNSA. This CDR3 spans 14 amino acids. The V segment lost 8 bases and the J segment 3 bases; nucleotides outside the gene matches: 10. The CDR3, as DNA: TGTGCCAGCGGACCTAGCGGATTTTTCTACGAGCAGTACTTC. Translating it yields CASGPSGFFYEQYF.

At least ten counts were recorded for this clonotype. The V gene is TRBV4-1, the J gene TRBJ1-2, with D possibly TRBD1 on 6 matching bases. CDR3 length: 12 amino acids. Trimming removed 3 bases at V and 7 bases at J, with 9 bases between. The germline gives CDR1 MGHRA, CDR2 YSYEKL. CDR3 region: CASSHRGGGYTF. CDR3 sequence (DNA): TGCGCCAGCAGCCATAGAGGGGGTGGCTACACCTTC.

The chain couples TRBV12-2 to TRBJ2-2. TRBV12-2 is classified as a pseudogene. The CDR3 is 14 amino acids. The CDR3 coding sequence is TGTGCAAGTCGCTTAGAGGCAGACCCCGGGGAGCTGTTTTTT. Translated, it gives CASRLEADPGELFF.

The J gene is TRBJ1-5, the V gene TRBV5-1; possibly TRBD1 for D (5 bases). CDR3 length equals 14 residues. The V end lost 4 bases, the J end lost 4 bases, and 12 bases lay between the germline ends. Per the germline V gene, CDR1 is SGHRS and CDR2 is YFSETQ. The CDR3 DNA reads as TGCGCCAGCAGCGGGGCCCTTGGGAATCAGCCCCAGCATTTT. Translation gives CASSGALGNQPQHF. Full variable domain (missing parts from reference TRBV5-1 and TRBJ1-5): KAGVTQTPRYLIKTRGQQVTLSCSPISGHRSVSWYQQTPGQGLQFLFEYFSETQRNKGNFPGRFSGRQFSNSRSEMNVSTLELGDSALYLCASSGALGNQPQHFGDGTRLSIL.

In this sample, this clonotype turned up a few times. This sequence joins TRBV30 and TRBJ2-7; the D gene is possibly TRBD2 (6 bases). The length of the CDR3 is 17 residues. The V gene lost 6 bases and the J gene lost 2 bases, with 26 bases spanning the gap. In germline, CDR1 is GTSNPN, CDR2 SVGIG (reference sequence). The CDR3 nucleotides are TGTGCCTGCTTAGATCGAGCGGGTACCCGCGGCCCCTACGAGCAGTACTTC. It translates to CACLDRAGTRGPYEQYF.

V usage is TRBV29-1 and J usage is TRBJ2-3, with D perhaps TRBD1 (5 bases). V dropped 2 bases and J dropped 1 base, with 10 bases sitting between them. The CDR3 totals 14 residues. Per germline, CDR1 SQVTM and CDR2 ANQGSEA. The CDR3 spells CSVEKGYRTDTQYF. The CDR3 DNA is TGCAGCGTTGAAAAGGGGTACCGCACAGATACGCAGTATTTT.

This clonotype is medium-sized. The rearrangement uses TRBV7-8 and TRBJ2-7; either TRBD1 or TRBD2 may supply D (5 bases each). V shed 8 bases and J shed 2 bases, with 10 bases lying between them. The CDR3 spans 12 residues. Germline V CDR1 and CDR2: SGHVS, FQNEAQ. The CDR3 is CASGTGPYEQYF. For the CDR3, the DNA is TGTGCCAGCGGGACCGGTCCCTACGAGCAGTACTTC.

The chain has TRBV20-1 and TRBJ2-7; TRBD2 might be the D (5 bases). The CDR3 runs 13 residues. Germline V lookup: CDR1 DFQATT, CDR2 SNEGSKA (reference sequence). CDR3 in amino acids: CSPSSSTTYEQYF. DNA for the CDR3: TGCAGCCCTTCTAGCTCCACTACCTACGAGCAGTACTTC.

This chain links TRBV4-1 with TRBJ1-5; D is perhaps TRBD1 (5 bases). The CDR3 consists of 14 residues. Trimming took off 5 bases at V and 0 bases at J, with 8 bases between the two ends. From germline, CDR1 is MGHRA and CDR2 YSYEKL. CDR3 sequence: CASSTGPSNQPQHF. The CDR3 DNA is TGCGCCAGCAGCACAGGTCCTAGCAATCAGCCCCAGCATTTT.

The chain is built from TRBV29-1 and TRBJ1-2, with a possible D match to TRBD1 (5 bases). V lost 7 bases, J lost 0 bases, and 21 bases lay in between. This CDR3 has 16 amino acids. Germline V CDR1 and CDR2: SQVTM, ANQGSEA. The CDR3 is CSAPMANRGTNYGYTF. The CDR3 DNA sequence: TGCAGCGCCCCTATGGCAAACCGGGGGACTAACTATGGCTACACCTTC.

This clonotype was counted between two and nine times. This chain joins TRBV7-2 and TRBJ2-3; 7 bases align to TRBD2. V dropped 6 bases and J dropped 3; count of bases not matched to a gene: 6. This CDR3 spans 14 amino acids. Germline loops: CDR1 SGHTA, CDR2 FQGNSA. CDR3 region: CASRGPSGTDTQYF. The CDR3 DNA follows: TGTGCCAGCAGAGGGCCTAGCGGTACAGATACGCAGTATTTT. The full variable domain, in which reference TRBV7-2 and TRBJ2-3 provide the parts outside the CDR3, is GAGVSQSPSNKVTEKGKDVELRCDPISGHTALYWYRQSLGQGLEFLIYFQGNSAPDKSGLPSDRFSAERTGGSVSTLTIQRTQQEDSAVYLCASRGPSGTDTQYFGPGTRLTVL.

The rearrangement links TRBV9 to TRBJ2-1; TRBD2 agrees at 11 bases. The CDR3 totals 16 residues. Germline V gene data show CDR1 as SGDLS and CDR2 as YYNGEE. The junction had 3 bases not matched to a gene; V was cut back by 0 bases and J by 4 bases. The CDR3 bases are TGTGCCAGCAGCGTAGTCACTAGCGGGGGATACAATGAGCAGTTCTTC. It yields the protein CASSVVTSGGYNEQFF.

The chain has TRBV5-1 and TRBJ2-7; D gene unclear. CDR3 size: 14 residues. Looked up from germline, CDR1 is SGHRS and CDR2 is YFSETQ. V gave up 4 bases and J gave up 4 bases, with 15 bases separating them. The CDR3 bases are TGCGCCAGCAGCCCCCGACATGACCTTTACGAGCAGTACTTC. Protein: CASSPRHDLYEQYF. Full variable domain (remainder filled in from reference TRBV5-1 and TRBJ2-7): KAGVTQTPRYLIKTRGQQVTLSCSPISGHRSVSWYQQTPGQGLQFLFEYFSETQRNKGNFPGRFSGRQFSNSRSEMNVSTLELGDSALYLCASSPRHDLYEQYFGPGTRLTVT.

The DNA for the CDR3 is TGTGCCAGCAGCTTGGCTGACCAGGCGGATACGCAGTATTTT. Amino acid sequence: CASSLADQADTQYF. This chain connects TRBV7-9 to TRBJ2-3; D gene ambiguous. CDR1 and CDR2 (germline): SEHNR, FQNEAQ (reference sequence). The V end lost 3 bases, the J end lost 6 bases, and 13 bases lay between the germline ends. CDR3 length: 14 amino acids. The full variable domain, in which reference TRBV7-9 and TRBJ2-3 provide the parts outside the CDR3, is DTGVSQNPRHKITKRGQNVTFRCDPISEHNRLYWYRQTLGQGPEFLTYFQNEAQLEKSRLLSDRFSAERPKGSFSTLEIQRTEQGDSAMYLCASSLADQADTQYFGPGTRLTVL.

This clonotype was recorded a few times. The chain links TRBV20-1 to TRBJ1-5; D not certain. The V end was cut by 0 bases, the J end by 6 bases, with 15 bases between. The CDR3 runs 15 residues. Germline V gene sequence: CDR1 DFQATT, CDR2 SNEGSKA (reference sequence). The CDR3 DNA sequence: TGCAGTGCTAGAGAGGGTCAGGTAAAGGTTCAGCCCCAGCATTTT. Protein sequence: CSAREGQVKVQPQHF.